A selection of T cell receptor beta chains follows, all from one sample in a study of T cells in Graves' hyperthyroidism and ophthalmopathy. TCRdb independently ran MiXCR on the multiplex PCR reads; one entry per CDR3 protein. Of around 400,000 distinct CDR3 sequences listed, roughly 15% are singletons. Sequencing was performed on blood. The receptors were sampled from a woman aged 55-69 years with Graves' ophthalmopathy. Each CDR3 is given with its conserved first and last residue. Each record gives: V gene, CDR3 length, clone size, D gene, J gene, CDR3 protein, CDR3 DNA. D genes are given only for firm matches. Some rows have no size entry. The others give once, few or many, or a class for an expanded clone.

v_call: TRBV2; cdr3_length: 16; clone_size: few; d_call: -; j_call: TRBJ1-5; cdr3_aa: CASKGKGLEIGQPQHF; cdr3_nt: TGTGCCAGCAAGGGTAAAGGGCTAGAGATAGGGCAGCCCCAGCATTTT
v_call: TRBV7-9; cdr3_length: 14; clone_size: many; d_call: -; j_call: TRBJ2-5; cdr3_aa: CASSLVTMQETQYF; cdr3_nt: TGTGCCAGCAGCTTAGTGACCATGCAAGAGACCCAGTACTTC
v_call: TRBV2; cdr3_length: 15; clone_size: many; d_call: TRBD2; j_call: TRBJ2-1; cdr3_aa: CASRVTSGESNEQFF; cdr3_nt: TGTGCCAGCAGGGTCACTAGCGGGGAATCCAATGAGCAGTTCTTC
v_call: TRBV20-1; cdr3_length: 13; clone_size: few; d_call: -; j_call: TRBJ2-6; cdr3_aa: CSAPWYGANVLTF; cdr3_nt: TGCAGTGCGCCCTGGTACGGGGCCAACGTCCTGACTTTC
v_call: TRBV5-4; cdr3_length: 14; clone_size: few; d_call: -; j_call: TRBJ2-3; cdr3_aa: CASSWAGTVDTQYF; cdr3_nt: TGTGCCAGCAGCTGGGCGGGGACAGTCGATACGCAGTATTTT
v_call: TRBV11-2; cdr3_length: 15; clone_size: many; d_call: -; j_call: TRBJ1-4; cdr3_aa: CASSFTGRANEKLFF; cdr3_nt: TGTGCCAGCAGCTTCACAGGGCGGGCTAATGAAAAACTGTTTTTT
v_call: TRBV28; cdr3_length: 11; clone_size: many; d_call: TRBD2; j_call: TRBJ2-3; cdr3_aa: CASSGQREWYF; cdr3_nt: TGTGCCAGCAGTGGGCAGCGGGAGTGGTATTTT
v_call: TRBV29-1; cdr3_length: 14; clone_size: -; d_call: TRBD1; j_call: TRBJ2-1; cdr3_aa: CSAPGQGTVGTQFF; cdr3_nt: TGCAGCGCTCCGGGACAGGGGACAGTGGGGACCCAGTTCTTC
v_call: TRBV27; cdr3_length: 15; clone_size: -; d_call: -; j_call: TRBJ1-4; cdr3_aa: CASSFLVGRNEKLFF; cdr3_nt: TGTGCCAGCAGTTTTCTCGTCGGCCGAAATGAAAAACTGTTTTTT
v_call: TRBV11-2; cdr3_length: 18; clone_size: many; d_call: TRBD2; j_call: TRBJ2-2; cdr3_aa: CASSLWATSGSWTGELFF; cdr3_nt: TGTGCCAGCAGCTTATGGGCCACTAGCGGGAGTTGGACCGGGGAGCTGTTTTTT
v_call: TRBV6-1; cdr3_length: 15; clone_size: -; d_call: TRBD2; j_call: TRBJ2-5; cdr3_aa: CASSERGTSEETQYF; cdr3_nt: TGTGCCAGCAGTGAAAGAGGGACTAGTGAAGAGACCCAGTACTTC
v_call: TRBV28; cdr3_length: 13; clone_size: many; d_call: -; j_call: TRBJ2-1; cdr3_aa: CASSYPSLGEQFF; cdr3_nt: TGTGCCAGCAGTTACCCCTCTTTAGGTGAGCAGTTCTTC
v_call: TRBV12-3/TRBV12-4; cdr3_length: 20; clone_size: many; d_call: TRBD2; j_call: TRBJ2-7; cdr3_aa: CASRTATGTHPTSVPYEQYF; cdr3_nt: TGTGCCAGCAGGACGGCCACCGGGACACACCCGACTAGCGTGCCCTACGAGCAGTACTTC
v_call: TRBV28; cdr3_length: 15; clone_size: -; d_call: TRBD1; j_call: TRBJ1-2; cdr3_aa: CASRGQGEINYGYTF; cdr3_nt: TGTGCCAGCAGGGGTCAGGGGGAGATTAACTATGGCTACACCTTC
v_call: TRBV5-1; cdr3_length: 14; clone_size: many; d_call: -; j_call: TRBJ2-7; cdr3_aa: CASSLRGATYEQYF; cdr3_nt: TGCGCCAGCAGCTTACGAGGGGCCACATACGAGCAGTACTTC
v_call: TRBV6-1; cdr3_length: 15; clone_size: few; d_call: TRBD2; j_call: TRBJ2-2; cdr3_aa: CASRASSGRAGELFF; cdr3_nt: TGTGCCAGCAGAGCCTCTAGCGGGAGAGCCGGGGAGCTGTTTTTT
v_call: TRBV19; cdr3_length: 15; clone_size: few; d_call: TRBD1; j_call: TRBJ1-1; cdr3_aa: CASSSTGEGNTEAFF; cdr3_nt: TGTGCCAGTAGCAGTACAGGGGAGGGGAACACTGAAGCTTTCTTT
v_call: TRBV7-2; cdr3_length: 15; clone_size: -; d_call: -; j_call: TRBJ1-3; cdr3_aa: CASSLAVGYGNTIYF; cdr3_nt: TGTGCCAGCAGCTTAGCGGTTGGGTACGGAAACACCATATATTTT
v_call: TRBV20-1; cdr3_length: 17; clone_size: many; d_call: TRBD1; j_call: TRBJ2-4; cdr3_aa: CSAPPWGQITKGGIQYF; cdr3_nt: TGCAGTGCTCCCCCATGGGGACAGATCACGAAGGGTGGCATTCAGTACTTC
v_call: TRBV2; cdr3_length: 14; clone_size: -; d_call: -; j_call: TRBJ1-1; cdr3_aa: CASSPGPVNTEAFF; cdr3_nt: TGTGCCAGCAGCCCCGGGCCTGTGAACACTGAAGCTTTCTTT
v_call: TRBV2; cdr3_length: 19; clone_size: many; d_call: TRBD2; j_call: TRBJ2-3; cdr3_aa: CASSGELAGERLKTDTQYF; cdr3_nt: TGTGCCAGCAGCGGTGAACTAGCGGGAGAACGTTTGAAGACAGATACGCAGTATTTT
v_call: TRBV4-1; cdr3_length: 16; clone_size: -; d_call: -; j_call: TRBJ2-5; cdr3_aa: CASSQDPGQTQETQYF; cdr3_nt: TGCGCCAGCAGCCAGGATCCGGGACAAACCCAAGAGACCCAGTACTTC
v_call: TRBV10-1; cdr3_length: 15; clone_size: many; d_call: -; j_call: TRBJ2-7; cdr3_aa: CATSFGFEICYEQYF; cdr3_nt: TGCGCCACCTCGTTCGGGTTTGAGATATGCTACGAGCAGTACTTC
v_call: TRBV5-6; cdr3_length: 14; clone_size: few; d_call: -; j_call: TRBJ2-1; cdr3_aa: CASSFRGPGTEQFF; cdr3_nt: TGTGCCAGCAGCTTCCGGGGCCCGGGGACTGAGCAGTTCTTC
v_call: TRBV19; cdr3_length: 15; clone_size: -; d_call: -; j_call: TRBJ2-2; cdr3_aa: CASSIVATNTGELFF; cdr3_nt: TGTGCCAGTAGTATAGTTGCGACGAACACCGGGGAGCTGTTTTTT
v_call: TRBV12-3/TRBV12-4; cdr3_length: 14; clone_size: many; d_call: TRBD2; j_call: TRBJ2-1; cdr3_aa: CASSLTSGNSEQFF; cdr3_nt: TGTGCCAGCAGTTTGACTAGCGGGAACTCTGAGCAGTTCTTC
v_call: TRBV28; cdr3_length: 15; clone_size: few; d_call: -; j_call: TRBJ1-1; cdr3_aa: CASSFPMGLNTEAFF; cdr3_nt: TGTGCCAGCAGTTTCCCGATGGGGTTGAACACTGAAGCTTTCTTT
v_call: TRBV11-2; cdr3_length: 14; clone_size: -; d_call: -; j_call: TRBJ2-5; cdr3_aa: CASSSHRRAETQYF; cdr3_nt: TGTGCCAGCAGCTCCCACAGGAGGGCAGAGACCCAGTACTTC
v_call: TRBV5-1; cdr3_length: 15; clone_size: many; d_call: TRBD2; j_call: TRBJ2-3; cdr3_aa: CASSWLAGLSDTQYF; cdr3_nt: TGCGCCAGCAGCTGGCTAGCGGGATTATCAGATACGCAGTATTTT
v_call: TRBV24-1; cdr3_length: 15; clone_size: -; d_call: -; j_call: TRBJ2-2; cdr3_aa: CVTSASGARVGELFF; cdr3_nt: TGTGTCACCAGTGCCTCCGGGGCGAGGGTCGGGGAGCTGTTTTTT
v_call: TRBV9; cdr3_length: 14; clone_size: few; d_call: -; j_call: TRBJ2-1; cdr3_aa: CASSVGREISEQFF; cdr3_nt: TGTGCCAGCAGCGTAGGGAGGGAGATCAGTGAGCAGTTCTTC
v_call: TRBV2; cdr3_length: 14; clone_size: many; d_call: -; j_call: TRBJ2-7; cdr3_aa: CASSGFEGSDEQYF; cdr3_nt: TGTGCCAGCAGTGGGTTTGAGGGATCCGACGAGCAGTACTTC
v_call: TRBV11-2; cdr3_length: 13; clone_size: -; d_call: -; j_call: TRBJ2-2; cdr3_aa: CASSFPGGGELFF; cdr3_nt: TGTGCCAGCAGCTTTCCCGGTGGCGGGGAGCTGTTTTTT